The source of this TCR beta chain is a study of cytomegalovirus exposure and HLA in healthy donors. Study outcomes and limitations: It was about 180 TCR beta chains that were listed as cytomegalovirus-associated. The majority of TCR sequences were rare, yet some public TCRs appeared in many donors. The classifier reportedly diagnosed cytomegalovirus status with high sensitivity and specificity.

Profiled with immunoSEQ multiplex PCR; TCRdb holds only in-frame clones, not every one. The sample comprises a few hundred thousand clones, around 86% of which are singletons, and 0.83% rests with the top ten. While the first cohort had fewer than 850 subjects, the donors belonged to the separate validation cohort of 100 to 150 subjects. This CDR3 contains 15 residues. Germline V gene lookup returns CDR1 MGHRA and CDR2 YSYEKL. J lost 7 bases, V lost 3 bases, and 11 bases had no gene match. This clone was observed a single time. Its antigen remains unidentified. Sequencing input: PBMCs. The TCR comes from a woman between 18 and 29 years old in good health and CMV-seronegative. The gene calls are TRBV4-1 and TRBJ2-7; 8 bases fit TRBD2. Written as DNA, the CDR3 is TGCGCCAGCAGCCACGGTGGGACTAGAGTCCCGGAGCAGTACTTC. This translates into CASSHGGTRVPEQYF.